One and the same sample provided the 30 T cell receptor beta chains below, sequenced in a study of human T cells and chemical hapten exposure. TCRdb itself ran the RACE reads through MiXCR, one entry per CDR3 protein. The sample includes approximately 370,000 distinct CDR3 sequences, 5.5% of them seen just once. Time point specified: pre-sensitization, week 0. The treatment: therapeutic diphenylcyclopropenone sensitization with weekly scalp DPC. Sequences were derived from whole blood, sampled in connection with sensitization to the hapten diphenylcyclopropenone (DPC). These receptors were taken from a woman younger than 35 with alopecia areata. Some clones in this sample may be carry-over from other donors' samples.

CDR3 DNA sequence: TGTGCCAGCAGTTTAGGGCAGGCCGCCTACGAGCAGTACTTC. Protein product: CASSLGQAAYEQYF. This chain links TRBV27 with TRBJ2-7; D unclear. The germline CDR1 and CDR2 sequences are MNHEY and SMNVEV (reference sequence). Trimming cost V 2 bases and J 2 bases, with 10 bases left between them. The CDR3 runs 14 residues.

CDR3 DNA: TGTGCCAGCAGTCATCCTTTGCGGGGGGGTTCAGATACGCAGTATTTT. Its translation: CASSHPLRGGSDTQYF. The chain is built from TRBV6-5 and TRBJ2-3, with 9 bases that match TRBD2. The CDR3 totals 16 residues. Germline V gene sequence: CDR1 MNHEY, CDR2 SVGAGI. With V trimmed by 5 bases and J by 4 bases, 10 bases remained unmatched.

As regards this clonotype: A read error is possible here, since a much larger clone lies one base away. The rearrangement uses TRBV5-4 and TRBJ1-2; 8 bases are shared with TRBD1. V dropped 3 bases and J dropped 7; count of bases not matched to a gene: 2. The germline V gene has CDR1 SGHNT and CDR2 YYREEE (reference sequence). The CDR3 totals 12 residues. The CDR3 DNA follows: TGTGCCAGCAGCTGGGACAGGATTGGCTACACCTTC. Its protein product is CASSWDRIGYTF.

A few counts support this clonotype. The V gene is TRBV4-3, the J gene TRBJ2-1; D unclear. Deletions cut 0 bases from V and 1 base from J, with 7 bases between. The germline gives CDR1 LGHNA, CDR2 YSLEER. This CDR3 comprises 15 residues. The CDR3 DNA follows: TGCGCCAGCAGCCAAGAGGACCAGTCCTACAATGAGCAGTTCTTC. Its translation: CASSQEDQSYNEQFF.

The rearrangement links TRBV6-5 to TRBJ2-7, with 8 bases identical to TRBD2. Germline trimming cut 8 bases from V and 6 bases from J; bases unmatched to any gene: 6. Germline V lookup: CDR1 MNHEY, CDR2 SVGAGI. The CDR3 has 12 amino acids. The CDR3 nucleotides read TGTGCCAGCGCGGGACTAGTGGGCGAGCAGTACTTC. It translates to CASAGLVGEQYF.

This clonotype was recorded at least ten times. CDR3 sequence: CSAREASTTDTQYF. The CDR3 DNA reads as TGCAGTGCTAGAGAAGCCAGTACTACAGATACGCAGTATTTT. V and J are TRBV20-1 and TRBJ2-3; unclear D gene. V lost 0 bases and J 3 bases, leaving 10 bases between the germline ends. The CDR3 sequence is 14 residues long. The V gene's germline CDR1 is DFQATT and CDR2 SNEGSKA (reference sequence).

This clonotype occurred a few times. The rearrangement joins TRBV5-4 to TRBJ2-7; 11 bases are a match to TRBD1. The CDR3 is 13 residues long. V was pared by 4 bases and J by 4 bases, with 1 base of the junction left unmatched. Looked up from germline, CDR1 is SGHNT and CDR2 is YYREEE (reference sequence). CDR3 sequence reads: CASSGTGGYEQYF. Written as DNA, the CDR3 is TGTGCCAGCAGCGGGACAGGGGGGTACGAGCAGTACTTC. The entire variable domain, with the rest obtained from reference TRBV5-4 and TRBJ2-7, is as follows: ETGVTQSPTHLIKTRGQQVTLRCSSQSGHNTVSWYQQALGQGPQFIFQYYREEENGRGNFPPRFSGLQFPNYSSELNVNALELDDSALYLCASSGTGGYEQYFGPGTRLTVT.

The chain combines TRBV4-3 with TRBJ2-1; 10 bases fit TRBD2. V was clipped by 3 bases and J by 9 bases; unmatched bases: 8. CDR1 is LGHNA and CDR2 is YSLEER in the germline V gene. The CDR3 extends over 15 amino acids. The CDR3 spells CASSHTSGVRSEQFF. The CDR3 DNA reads TGCGCCAGCAGCCACACTAGCGGGGTTCGATCTGAGCAGTTCTTC.

CDR3 in DNA: TGTGCCCCCCAGCAGCCTAGCGGGGACACAGATACGCAGTATTTT. It codes for CAPQQPSGDTDTQYF. This chain uses TRBV6-5 with TRBJ2-3, with TRBD2 matching 9 bases. Trimming at V came to 11 bases and at J to 2 bases, leaving 11 bases not matched to a gene. The CDR3 covers 15 residues. CDR1 and CDR2 from the germline V gene are MNHEY and SVGAGI.

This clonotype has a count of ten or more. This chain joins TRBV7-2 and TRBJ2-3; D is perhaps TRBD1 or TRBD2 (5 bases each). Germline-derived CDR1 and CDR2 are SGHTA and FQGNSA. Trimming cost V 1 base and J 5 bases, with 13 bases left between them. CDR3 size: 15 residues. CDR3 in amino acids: CASSLDGALGDTQYF. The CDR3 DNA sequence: TGTGCCAGCAGCTTAGATGGGGCACTAGGAGATACGCAGTATTTT. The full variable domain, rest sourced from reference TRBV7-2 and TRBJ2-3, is GAGVSQSPSNKVTEKGKDVELRCDPISGHTALYWYRQSLGQGLEFLIYFQGNSAPDKSGLPSDRFSAERTGGSVSTLTIQRTQQEDSAVYLCASSLDGALGDTQYFGPGTRLTVL.

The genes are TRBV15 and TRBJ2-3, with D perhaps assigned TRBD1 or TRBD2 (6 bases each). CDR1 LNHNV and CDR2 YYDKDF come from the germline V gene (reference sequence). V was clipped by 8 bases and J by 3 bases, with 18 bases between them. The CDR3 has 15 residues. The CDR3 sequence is CATSQQGGPTDTQYF. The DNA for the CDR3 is TGTGCCACCTCCCAGCAAGGGGGGCCTACAGATACGCAGTATTTT.

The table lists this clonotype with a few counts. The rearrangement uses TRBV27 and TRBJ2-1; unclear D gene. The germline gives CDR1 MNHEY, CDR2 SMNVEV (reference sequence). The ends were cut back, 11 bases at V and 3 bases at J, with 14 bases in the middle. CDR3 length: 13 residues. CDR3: CASRPGNYNEQFF. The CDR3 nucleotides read TGTGCCTCCCGGCCAGGAAACTACAATGAGCAGTTCTTC.

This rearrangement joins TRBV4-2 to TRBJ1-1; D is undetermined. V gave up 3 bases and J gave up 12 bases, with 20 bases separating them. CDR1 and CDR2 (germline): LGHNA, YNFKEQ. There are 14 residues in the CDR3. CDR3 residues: CASSQYLYSGQTFF. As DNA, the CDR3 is TGTGCCAGCAGCCAGTATCTATATTCTGGGCAAACTTTCTTT.

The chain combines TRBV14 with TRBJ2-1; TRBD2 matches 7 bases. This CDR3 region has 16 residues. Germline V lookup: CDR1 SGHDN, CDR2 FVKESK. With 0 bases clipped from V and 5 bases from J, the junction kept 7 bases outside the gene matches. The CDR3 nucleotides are TGTGCCAGCAGCCAAGAACGACTAGCTAGGGACAATGAGCAGTTCTTC. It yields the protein CASSQERLARDNEQFF.

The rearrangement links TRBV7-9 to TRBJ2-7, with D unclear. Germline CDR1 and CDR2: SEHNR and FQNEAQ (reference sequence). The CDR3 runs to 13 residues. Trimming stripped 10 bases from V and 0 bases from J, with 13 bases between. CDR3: CANQKLTSYEQYF. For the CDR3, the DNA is TGTGCCAACCAGAAGCTTACCTCCTACGAGCAGTACTTC.

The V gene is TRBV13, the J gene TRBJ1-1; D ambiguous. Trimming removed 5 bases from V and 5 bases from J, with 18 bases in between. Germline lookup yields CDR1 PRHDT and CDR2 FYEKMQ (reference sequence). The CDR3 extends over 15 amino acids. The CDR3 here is CASSTQDRTATEAFF. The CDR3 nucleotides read TGTGCCAGCAGCACGCAGGACCGCACGGCTACTGAAGCTTTCTTT.

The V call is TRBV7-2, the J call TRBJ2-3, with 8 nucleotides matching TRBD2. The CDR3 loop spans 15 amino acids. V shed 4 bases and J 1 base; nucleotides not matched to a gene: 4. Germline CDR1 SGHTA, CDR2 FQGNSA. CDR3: CASSSAAGGTDTQYF. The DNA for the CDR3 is TGTGCCAGCAGCTCCGCAGCGGGGGGCACAGATACGCAGTATTTT.

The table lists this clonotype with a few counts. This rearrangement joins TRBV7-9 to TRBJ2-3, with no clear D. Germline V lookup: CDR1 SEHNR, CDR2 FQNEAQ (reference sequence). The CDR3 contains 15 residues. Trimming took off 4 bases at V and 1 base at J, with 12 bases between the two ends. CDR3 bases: TGTGCCAGCAGCTCTCCGGGCCTCGGCACAGATACGCAGTATTTT. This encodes CASSSPGLGTDTQYF.

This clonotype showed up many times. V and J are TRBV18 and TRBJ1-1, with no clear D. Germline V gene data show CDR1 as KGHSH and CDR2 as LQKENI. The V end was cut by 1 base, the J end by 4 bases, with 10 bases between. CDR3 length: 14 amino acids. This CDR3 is CASSPRGLGTEAFF. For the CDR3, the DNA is TGTGCCAGCTCACCACGAGGACTAGGCACTGAAGCTTTCTTT.

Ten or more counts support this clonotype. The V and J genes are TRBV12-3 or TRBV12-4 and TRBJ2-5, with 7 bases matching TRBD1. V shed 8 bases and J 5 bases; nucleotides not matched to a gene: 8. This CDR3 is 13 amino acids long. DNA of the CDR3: TGTGCCAGCTCAGCCGACAGGGTTGAGACCCAGTACTTC. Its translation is CASSADRVETQYF.

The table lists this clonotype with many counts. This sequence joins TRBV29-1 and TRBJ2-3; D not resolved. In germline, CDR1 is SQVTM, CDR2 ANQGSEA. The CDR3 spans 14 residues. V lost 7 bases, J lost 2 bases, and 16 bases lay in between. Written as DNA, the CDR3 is TGCAGCGCCGCCCGGGCAGTCTACACAGATACGCAGTATTTT. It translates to CSAARAVYTDTQYF.

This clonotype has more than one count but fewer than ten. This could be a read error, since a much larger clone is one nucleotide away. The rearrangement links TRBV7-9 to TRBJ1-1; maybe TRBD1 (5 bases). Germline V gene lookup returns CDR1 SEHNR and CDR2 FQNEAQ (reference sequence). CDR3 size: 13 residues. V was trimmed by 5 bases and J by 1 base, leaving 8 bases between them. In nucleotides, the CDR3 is TGTGCCAGCAGCAACGGACAGAACACTGAAGCTTTCTTT. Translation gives CASSNGQNTEAFF.

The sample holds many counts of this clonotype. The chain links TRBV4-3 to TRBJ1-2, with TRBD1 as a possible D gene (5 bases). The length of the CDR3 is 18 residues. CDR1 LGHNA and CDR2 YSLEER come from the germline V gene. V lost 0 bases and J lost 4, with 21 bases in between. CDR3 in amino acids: CASSQDPPGRIGSYGYTF. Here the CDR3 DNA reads TGCGCCAGCAGCCAAGATCCTCCGGGACGGATTGGAAGCTATGGCTACACCTTC.

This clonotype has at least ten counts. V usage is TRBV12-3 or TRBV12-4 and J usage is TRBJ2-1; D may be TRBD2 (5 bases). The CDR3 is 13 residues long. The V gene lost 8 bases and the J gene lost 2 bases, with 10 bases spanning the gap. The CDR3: CASQAGTYNEQFF. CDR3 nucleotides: TGTGCCAGCCAGGCGGGTACCTACAATGAGCAGTTCTTC.

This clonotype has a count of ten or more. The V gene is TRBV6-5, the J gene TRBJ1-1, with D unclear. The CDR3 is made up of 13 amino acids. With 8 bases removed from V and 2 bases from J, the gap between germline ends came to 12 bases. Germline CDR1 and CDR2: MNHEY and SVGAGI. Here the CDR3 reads CASSAEKNTEAFF. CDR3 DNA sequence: TGTGCCAGCTCCGCAGAGAAAAACACTGAAGCTTTCTTT.

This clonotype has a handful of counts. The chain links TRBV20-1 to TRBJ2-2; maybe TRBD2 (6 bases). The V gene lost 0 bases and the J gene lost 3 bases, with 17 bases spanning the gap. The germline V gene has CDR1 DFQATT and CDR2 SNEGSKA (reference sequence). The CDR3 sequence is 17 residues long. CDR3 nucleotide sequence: TGCAGTGCTAGAGATGAAAGGCTGCGGGGCGACACCGGGGAGCTGTTTTTT. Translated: CSARDERLRGDTGELFF.

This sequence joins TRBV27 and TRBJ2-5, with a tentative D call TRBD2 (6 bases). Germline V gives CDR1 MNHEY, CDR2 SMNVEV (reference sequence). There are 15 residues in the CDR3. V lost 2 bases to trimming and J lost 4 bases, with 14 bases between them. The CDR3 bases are TGTGCCAGCAGTTTAAGGGCGGGGCGGGGAGAGACCCAGTACTTC. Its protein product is CASSLRAGRGETQYF.

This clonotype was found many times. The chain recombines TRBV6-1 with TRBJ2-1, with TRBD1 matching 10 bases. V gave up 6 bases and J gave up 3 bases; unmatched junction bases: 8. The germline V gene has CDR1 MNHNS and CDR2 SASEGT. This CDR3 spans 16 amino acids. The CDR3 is CASSPLGTGDYNEQFF. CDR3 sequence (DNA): TGTGCCAGCAGCCCCCTTGGGACAGGGGACTACAATGAGCAGTTCTTC.

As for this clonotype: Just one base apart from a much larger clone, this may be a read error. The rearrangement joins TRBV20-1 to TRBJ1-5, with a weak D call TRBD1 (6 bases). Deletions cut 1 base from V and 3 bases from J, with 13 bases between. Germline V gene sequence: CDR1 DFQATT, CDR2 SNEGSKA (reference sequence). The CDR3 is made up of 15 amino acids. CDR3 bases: TGCAGTGCTAGAGTATCGGAGGGGGACAATCAGCCCCAGCATTTT. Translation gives CSARVSEGDNQPQHF.

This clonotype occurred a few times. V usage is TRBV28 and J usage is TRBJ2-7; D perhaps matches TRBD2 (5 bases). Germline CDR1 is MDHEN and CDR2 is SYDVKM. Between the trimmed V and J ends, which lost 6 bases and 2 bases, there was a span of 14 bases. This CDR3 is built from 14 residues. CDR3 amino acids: CASSPDSGPYEQYF. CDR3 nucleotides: TGTGCCAGCAGCCCGGACTCCGGACCCTACGAGCAGTACTTC.